Shown below are 26 T cell receptor beta chains from a single sample sequenced in a study of spatial heterogeneity in lung cancer. TCRdb re-called the 5' RACE reads with MiXCR, one entry per CDR3 protein. The table shows 50,000 to 60,000 distinct CDR3 sequences, with around 6.7% occurring only once. Time point in this sample: blood at routine non-recurrence follow-up after resection. The study sequenced unsorted whole RNA from tumor, nontumor lung or frozen PBMC. The specimen comprised PBMCs, sampled at follow-up. The receptors stem from a female donor with early-stage non-small cell lung cancer.

This sequence joins TRBV5-1 and TRBJ1-1; possibly TRBD1 for D (5 bases). Germline-derived CDR1 and CDR2 are SGHRS and YFSETQ. The CDR3 runs 13 residues. V was cut by 1 base and J by 6 bases, with 10 bases left in between. The CDR3 sequence is CASSLQGTSEAFF. The CDR3, as DNA: TGCGCCAGCAGCTTGCAGGGCACATCTGAAGCTTTCTTT.

Many counts were recorded for this clonotype. This rearrangement joins TRBV20-1 to TRBJ2-1; tentatively, D is TRBD2 (6 bases). The CDR3 covers 14 residues. Looked up from germline, CDR1 is DFQATT and CDR2 is SNEGSKA (reference sequence). V lost 5 bases to trimming and J lost 9 bases, with 20 bases between them. The CDR3 DNA is TGCAGTGCTCTCGTTCCCGGGGGACGGGTTGAGCAGTTCTTC. As protein: CSALVPGGRVEQFF.

This clonotype was counted at least ten times. The CDR3 sequence is CASSLRGGRDEKLFF. Here the CDR3 DNA reads TGTGCCAGCAGTTTAAGGGGGGGCCGGGACGAAAAACTGTTTTTT. The rearrangement links TRBV27 to TRBJ1-4; a possible D gene is TRBD1 (6 bases). Deletions cut 2 bases from V and 8 bases from J, with 15 bases between. This CDR3 contains 15 residues. In germline, CDR1 is MNHEY, CDR2 SMNVEV (reference sequence).

This clonotype has ten or more counts. The chain employs TRBV12-3 or TRBV12-4 and TRBJ1-5, with no clear D. The CDR3 length is 14 residues. The CDR3, as DNA: TGTGCTTCAGTCCGGGAGGAAAGCAATCAGCCCCAGCATTTT. It translates to CASVREESNQPQHF.

This clonotype was recorded many times. The V gene is TRBV29-1, the J gene TRBJ1-2, with D possibly being TRBD1 (5 bases). Trimming shortened V by 5 bases and J by 10 bases, and 14 bases separated the two germline ends. The CDR3 covers 11 residues. The germline gives CDR1 SQVTM, CDR2 ANQGSEA. The CDR3 spells CSVLGVNDYTF. CDR3 in DNA: TGCAGCGTTCTAGGGGTGAATGACTACACCTTC.

In its sample, this clonotype was seen many times. The gene calls are TRBV5-1 and TRBJ2-3, with D possibly being TRBD2 (5 bases). Per the germline V gene, CDR1 is SGHRS and CDR2 is YFSETQ. Between the trimmed V and J ends, which lost 7 bases and 2 bases, there was a span of 14 bases. The CDR3 has 14 residues. CDR3 in amino acids: CASYSGRATDTQYF. In DNA, the CDR3 is TGCGCCAGCTACTCCGGGCGGGCCACAGATACGCAGTATTTT. The full variable domain, completed using reference TRBV5-1 and TRBJ2-3, is KAGVTQTPRYLIKTRGQQVTLSCSPISGHRSVSWYQQTPGQGLQFLFEYFSETQRNKGNFPGRFSGRQFSNSRSEMNVSTLELGDSALYLCASYSGRATDTQYFGPGTRLTVL.

In this sample, this clonotype turned up many times. The J gene is TRBJ1-3, the V gene TRBV29-1; no clear D. The germline V gene has CDR1 SQVTM and CDR2 ANQGSEA. Trimming pared 3 bases from V and 4 bases from J, leaving 4 bases between. CDR3 size: 11 residues. CDR3 amino acids: CSVEKGNTIYF. The CDR3 bases are TGCAGCGTTGAGAAGGGAAACACCATATATTTT.

This chain uses TRBV20-1 with TRBJ2-6; 10 positions agree with TRBD1. Germline-derived CDR1 and CDR2 are DFQATT and SNEGSKA (reference sequence). The CDR3 extends over 16 amino acids. V was pared by 2 bases and J by 2 bases, with 3 bases of the junction left unmatched. The CDR3 DNA follows: TGCAGTGCTAGAACTGGGACAGGGGCTGGGGCCAACGTCCTGACTTTC. It is translated as CSARTGTGAGANVLTF.

This clonotype was seen repeatedly, ten times or more. The J gene is TRBJ2-3, the V gene TRBV7-2; D may be TRBD2 (6 bases). Trimming took off 1 base at V and 0 bases at J, with 8 bases between the two ends. The CDR3 extends over 15 amino acids. Per the germline V gene, CDR1 is SGHTA and CDR2 is FQGNSA. The CDR3 sequence is CASSLVAGSTDTQYF. The CDR3 DNA reads TGTGCCAGCAGCTTAGTGGCGGGGAGCACAGATACGCAGTATTTT.

This clonotype has at least ten counts. The chain joins TRBV20-1 to TRBJ1-3, with D perhaps matching TRBD1 (6 bases). Per germline, CDR1 DFQATT and CDR2 SNEGSKA (reference sequence). V was cut by 5 bases and J by 0 bases, with 11 bases left in between. The CDR3 length is 14 residues. The CDR3 is CSAGKQGSGNTIYF. The CDR3, as DNA: TGCAGTGCTGGTAAACAGGGCTCTGGAAACACCATATATTTT.

Ten or more counts support this clonotype. The chain combines TRBV6-2 or TRBV6-3 with TRBJ2-1; no firm D call. CDR3 size: 15 residues. CDR1 and CDR2 from the germline V gene are MNHEY and SVGEGT. Between the trimmed V and J ends, which lost 1 base and 0 bases, there was a span of 7 bases. The CDR3 reads CASSYWGGSYNEQFF. CDR3 sequence (DNA): TGTGCCAGCAGTTACTGGGGTGGCTCCTACAATGAGCAGTTCTTC.

The chain joins TRBV9 to TRBJ1-3, with D perhaps matching TRBD1 (6 bases). CDR3 size: 19 residues. V lost 4 bases and J 6 bases, leaving 29 bases between the germline ends. CDR1 and CDR2 from the germline V gene are SGDLS and YYNGEE. CDR3 residues: CASSKRRDTRIGGVNTIYF. DNA for the CDR3: TGTGCCAGCAGCAAGCGCCGGGACACGAGAATCGGAGGGGTAAACACCATATATTTT.

In its sample, this clonotype was seen many times. The chain links TRBV20-1 to TRBJ2-1; D is perhaps TRBD2 (7 bases). The CDR3 has 17 amino acids. Trimming left V 0 bases short and J 6 bases short, with 21 bases between. From germline, CDR1 is DFQATT and CDR2 SNEGSKA (reference sequence). This CDR3 reads CSARDSSGGRAINEQFF. Here the CDR3 DNA reads TGCAGTGCTAGAGATAGTTCGGGGGGCCGGGCCATCAATGAGCAGTTCTTC.

This clonotype has at least ten counts. The chain carries TRBV20-1 and TRBJ1-5, with TRBD1 identical over 7 bases. Trimming at V came to 3 bases and at J to 0 bases, leaving 8 bases not matched to a gene. CDR3 length: 16 residues. Germline loops: CDR1 DFQATT, CDR2 SNEGSKA (reference sequence). CDR3 DNA: TGCAGTGCTAGCAGGACAGGAGGGTTTAGCAATCAGCCCCAGCATTTT. Translation gives CSASRTGGFSNQPQHF.

This clonotype has a count of ten or more. Its ends do not fully match the called genes, so a read error is possible. V and J are TRBV28 and TRBJ2-7, with D possibly TRBD1 on 6 matching bases. The V gene's germline CDR1 is MDHEN and CDR2 SYDVKM. The CDR3 totals 18 residues. The CDR3 here is CASRLYPAWGPIDSEQYF. The CDR3 DNA sequence: TGTGCCAGCAGATTATACCCTGCATGGGGGCCCATTGATAGCGAGCAGTACTTC.

Ten or more counts support this clonotype. J is TRBJ1-2 and V is TRBV5-1; tentatively, D is TRBD1 (6 bases). V shed 5 bases and J shed 4 bases, with 12 bases lying between them. This CDR3 is 13 amino acids long. Per the germline V gene, CDR1 is SGHRS and CDR2 is YFSETQ. The CDR3 bases are TGCGCCAGCAGGACAGGCGGAAGCTATGGCTACACCTTC. As protein: CASRTGGSYGYTF.

This clonotype has a count of ten or more. The CDR3 bases are TGTGCCACCAGCTATCTTAGTTCCTTAAACTACGAGCAGTACTTC. Translation gives CATSYLSSLNYEQYF. V is TRBV15 and J is TRBJ2-7; D not resolved. Trimming shortened V by 5 bases and J by 3 bases, and 17 bases separated the two germline ends. Germline V gives CDR1 LNHNV, CDR2 YYDKDF (reference sequence). The CDR3 runs to 15 residues.

CDR3 sequence reads: CASSLARGGSTEAFF. CDR3 nucleotide sequence: TGTGCCAGCAGCTTAGCTCGAGGGGGTTCCACTGAAGCTTTCTTT. J is TRBJ1-1 and V is TRBV7-8, with a weak D call TRBD1 (6 bases). Germline V CDR1 and CDR2: SGHVS, FQNEAQ. V was clipped by 0 bases and J by 4 bases, with 12 bases between them. The CDR3 loop spans 15 amino acids.

This clonotype was counted ten times or more. The gene calls are TRBV7-9 and TRBJ1-6, with a weak D call TRBD1 (5 bases). Germline values: CDR1 SEHNR, CDR2 FQNEAQ (reference sequence). The V gene lost 6 bases and the J gene lost 4 bases, with 13 bases spanning the gap. The length of the CDR3 is 15 residues. The CDR3 sequence is CASSPRTNYNSPLHF. The DNA for the CDR3 is TGTGCCAGCAGTCCGAGGACAAATTATAATTCACCCCTCCACTTT. Using reference TRBV7-9 and TRBJ1-6 for the parts outside the CDR3, the full variable domain is DTGVSQNPRHKITKRGQNVTFRCDPISEHNRLYWYRQTLGQGPEFLTYFQNEAQLEKSRLLSDRFSAERPKGSFSTLEIQRTEQGDSAMYLCASSPRTNYNSPLHFGNGTRLTVT.

As concerns this clonotype: This may be a read error: a much more frequent sequence differs by one nucleotide. V and J are TRBV20-1 and TRBJ1-4; unclear D gene. Germline V gives CDR1 DFQATT, CDR2 SNEGSKA (reference sequence). The CDR3 spans 15 residues. Here the CDR3 DNA reads TGCAGTGCTAGTGACTCTATTGCAACTAATGAAGAACTGTTTTTT. Its protein is CSASDSIATNEELFF.

The chain is built from TRBV18 and TRBJ1-2; D is undetermined. CDR1 is KGHSH and CDR2 is LQKENI in the germline V gene. The CDR3 spans 15 residues. V lost 0 bases and J 5 bases, leaving 13 bases between the germline ends. The CDR3 nucleotides read TGTGCCAGCTCACCACCTTTTGCGCCCGGATATGGCTACACCTTC. It specifies CASSPPFAPGYGYTF.

This clonotype was seen at least ten times. Compared with germline, one end of the junction differs, possibly owing to a read error. The chain links TRBV15 to TRBJ2-7; TRBD1 aligns across 7 bases. The CDR3 is 12 residues long. Germline V gene lookup returns CDR1 LNHNV and CDR2 YYDKDF (reference sequence). CDR3 loop: CATSRDSTGLHF. The DNA of the CDR3 is TGTGCCACCAGCAGAGATTCGACAGGGTTGCACTTC.

Many counts were recorded for this clonotype. The J gene is TRBJ2-3, the V gene TRBV2; 7 bases align to TRBD1. The CDR3 is made up of 16 amino acids. Germline assignment: CDR1 SNHLY and CDR2 FYNNEI. The V and J ends lost 0 bases and 0 bases, in that order; junction bases with no gene match: 3. CDR3 nucleotides: TGTGCCAGCAGTGAAGCGGACAGGCCTAGCACAGATACGCAGTATTTT. Protein sequence: CASSEADRPSTDTQYF.

This clonotype was observed at least ten times. This chain joins TRBV5-1 and TRBJ2-7; 10 bases align to TRBD1. The CDR3 consists of 14 residues. Germline CDR1 reads SGHRS; CDR2 reads YFSETQ. The V and J ends lost 4 bases and 4 bases, in that order; junction bases with no gene match: 5. CDR3 bases: TGCGCCAGCAGCCTAGACAGGGGGCAATACGAGCAGTACTTC. The encoded protein is CASSLDRGQYEQYF.

Of note for this clonotype: Being one base from a much bigger clone, this may be a read error. This chain uses TRBV20-1 with TRBJ2-7, with 7 bases that match TRBD1. Germline-derived CDR1 and CDR2 are DFQATT and SNEGSKA (reference sequence). The CDR3 runs 12 residues. CDR3 DNA sequence: TGCAGTGCTGGGGGACAGTCCTACGCGCAGTACTTC. It specifies CSAGGQSYAQYF.

The sample holds many counts of this clonotype. This chain uses TRBV2 with TRBJ1-5; D unresolved. Germline CDR1 is SNHLY and CDR2 is FYNNEI. The CDR3 runs 14 residues. Deletions cut 6 bases from V and 7 bases from J, with 16 bases between. CDR3 sequence: CASRNSLALQPQHF. DNA for the CDR3: TGTGCCAGCAGGAACAGCCTGGCGTTGCAGCCCCAGCATTTT.